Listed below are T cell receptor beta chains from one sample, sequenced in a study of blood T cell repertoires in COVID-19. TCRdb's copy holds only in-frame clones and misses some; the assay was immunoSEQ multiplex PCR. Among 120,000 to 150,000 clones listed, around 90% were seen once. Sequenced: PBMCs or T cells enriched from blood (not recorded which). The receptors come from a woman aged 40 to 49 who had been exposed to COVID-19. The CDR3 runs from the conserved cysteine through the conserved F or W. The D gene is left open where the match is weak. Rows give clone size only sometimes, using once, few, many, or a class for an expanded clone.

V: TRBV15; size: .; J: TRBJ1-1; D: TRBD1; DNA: TGTGCCACCAGCGGAACTCAGGGGGGAAACACTGAAGCTTTCTTT; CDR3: CATSGTQGGNTEAFF
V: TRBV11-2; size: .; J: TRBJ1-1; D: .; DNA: TGTGCCAGCACCTTTGGCGGCAGAAAGAACACTGAAGCTTTCTTT; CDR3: CASTFGGRKNTEAFF
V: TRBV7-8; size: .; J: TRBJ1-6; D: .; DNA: TGTGCCAGCAGCTTAGGGGGGGGGAATTCACCCCTCCACTTT; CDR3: CASSLGGGNSPLHF
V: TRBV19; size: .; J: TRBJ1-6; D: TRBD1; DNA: TGTGCCAGTAAAGCGTCGGGACAGAATAATTCACCCCTCCACTTT; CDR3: CASKASGQNNSPLHF
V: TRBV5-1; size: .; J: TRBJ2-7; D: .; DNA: TGCGCCAGCAGCTTGCAAAGAGACTACGAGCAGTACTTC; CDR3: CASSLQRDYEQYF
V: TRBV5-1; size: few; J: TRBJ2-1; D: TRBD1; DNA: TGCGCCAGCAGCTTCACCACCTTTCCGGGACAGGCCTTTTACAATGAGCAGTTCTTC; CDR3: CASSFTTFPGQAFYNEQFF
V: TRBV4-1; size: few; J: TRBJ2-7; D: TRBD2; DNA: TGCGCCAGCAGCCACCGAACTAGCGGGAGGACTCGGTCCTACGAGCAGTACTTC; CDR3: CASSHRTSGRTRSYEQYF
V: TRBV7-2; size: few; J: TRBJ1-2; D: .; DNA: TGTGCCAGCAGCTTAGCGCAGTTTCACCGGGACACGGACTCAATTGGCTACACCTTC; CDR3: CASSLAQFHRDTDSIGYTF
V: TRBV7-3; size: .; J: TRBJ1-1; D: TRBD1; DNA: TGTGCCAGCAGCAAGGACAGGGAGATTGAAGCTTTCTTT; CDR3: CASSKDREIEAFF
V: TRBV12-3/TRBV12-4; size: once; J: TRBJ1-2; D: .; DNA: TGTGCCAGCAGCCGTGGCGGGAGGGGCTACACCTTC; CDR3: CASSRGGRGYTF
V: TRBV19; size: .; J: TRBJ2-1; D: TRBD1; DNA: TGTGCCAGTACCCCTTGGGGGACAGGGGAAGGAGAGCAGTTCTTC; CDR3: CASTPWGTGEGEQFF
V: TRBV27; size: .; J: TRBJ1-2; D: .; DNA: TGTGCCACGGCAATAAGGGGGTTCGGAAGATCTAACTATGGCTACACCTTC; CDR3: CATAIRGFGRSNYGYTF
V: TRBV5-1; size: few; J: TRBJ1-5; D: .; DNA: TGCGCCAGCAGCTTAGGGGGACGGAGCAATCAGCCCCAGCATTTT; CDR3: CASSLGGRSNQPQHF
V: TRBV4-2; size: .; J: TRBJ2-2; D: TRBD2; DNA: TGTGCCAGCAGCCAAGATTTAGCGGGAGGAACCGGGGAGCTGTTTTTT; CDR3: CASSQDLAGGTGELFF
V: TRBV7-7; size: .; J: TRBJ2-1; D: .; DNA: TGTGCCAGCAGCTTAGCAGGGGGTCCCTACAATGAGCAGTTCTTC; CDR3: CASSLAGGPYNEQFF
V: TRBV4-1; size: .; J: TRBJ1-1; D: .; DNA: TGCGCCAGCAGCCAAGATCAATACGGAGCGAACACTGAAGCTTTCTTT; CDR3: CASSQDQYGANTEAFF
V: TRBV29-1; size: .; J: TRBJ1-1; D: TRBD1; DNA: TGCAGCGTCACAGGGGCGAACACTGAAGCTTTCTTT; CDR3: CSVTGANTEAFF
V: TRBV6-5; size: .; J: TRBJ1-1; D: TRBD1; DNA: TGTGCCAGCAGTTTCAACAGGGGTAAGGCTGAAGCTTTCTTT; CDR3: CASSFNRGKAEAFF
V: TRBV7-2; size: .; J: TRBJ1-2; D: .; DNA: TGTGCCAGCAGCTTTAAAGACAGCCTACCGGTTAACTATGGCTACACCTTC; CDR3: CASSFKDSLPVNYGYTF
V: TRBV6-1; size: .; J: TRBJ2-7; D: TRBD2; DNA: TGTGCCAGCAGTGAGTCGGGAGGCTCCTACGAGCAGTACTTC; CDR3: CASSESGGSYEQYF
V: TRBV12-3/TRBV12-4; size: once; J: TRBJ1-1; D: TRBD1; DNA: TGTGCCAGCAGCGGACAGGGGGACACTGAAGCTTTCTTT; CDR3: CASSGQGDTEAFF
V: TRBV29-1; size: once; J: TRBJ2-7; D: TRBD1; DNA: TGCAGCGCACAGGTCCTAAGACAGGGGGCCTACGAGCAGTACTTC; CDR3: CSAQVLRQGAYEQYF
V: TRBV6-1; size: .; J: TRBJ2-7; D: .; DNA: TGTGCCAGCAGTGAAGGAAGAACAGCTGTCTACGAGCAGTACTTC; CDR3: CASSEGRTAVYEQYF
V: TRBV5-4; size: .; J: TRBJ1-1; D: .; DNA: TGTGCCAGCAGCGGCGAGGGGGCTGAAGCTTTCTTT; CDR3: CASSGEGAEAFF
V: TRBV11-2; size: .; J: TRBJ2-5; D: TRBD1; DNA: TGTGCCAGCAGCTCCTCCCGGGACAGGGGGGAAGAGACCCAGTACTTC; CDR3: CASSSSRDRGEETQYF
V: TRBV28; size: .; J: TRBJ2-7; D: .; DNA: TGTGCCAGCAGCTCGCCGGGTAAGGTAGAGCAGTACTTC; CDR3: CASSSPGKVEQYF
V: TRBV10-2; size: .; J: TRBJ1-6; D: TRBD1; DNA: TGCGCCAGCAGTGAAGGACAGGGGATGCCCTATAATTCACCCCTCCACTTT; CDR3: CASSEGQGMPYNSPLHF
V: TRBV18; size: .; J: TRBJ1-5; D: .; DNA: TGTGCCAGCTCACCGTCAAGAGGTTCCGGCAATCAGCCCCAGCATTTT; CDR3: CASSPSRGSGNQPQHF
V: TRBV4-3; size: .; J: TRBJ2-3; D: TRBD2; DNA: TGCGCCAGCAGCCAACGACTAGCGGGAGGGCCTCACGCAGATACGCAGTATTTT; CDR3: CASSQRLAGGPHADTQYF
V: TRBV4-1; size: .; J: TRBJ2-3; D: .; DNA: TGCGCCAGCAGCCAACATGAATGGGCTCGTAGCACAGATACGCAGTATTTT; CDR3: CASSQHEWARSTDTQYF
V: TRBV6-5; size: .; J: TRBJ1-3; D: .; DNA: TGTGCCAGCACGATCGGGAATGGAAACACCATATATTTT; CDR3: CASTIGNGNTIYF
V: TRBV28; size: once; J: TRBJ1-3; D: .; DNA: TGTGCCAGCAGTCCCCCAGTAGAGGGAGCCTCTGGAAACACCATATATTTT; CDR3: CASSPPVEGASGNTIYF
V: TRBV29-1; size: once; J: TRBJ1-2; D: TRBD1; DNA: TGCAGCGGATACACAGGGGCTCTGTCCGGCTACACCTTC; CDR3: CSGYTGALSGYTF
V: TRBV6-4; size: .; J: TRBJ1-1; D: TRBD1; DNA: TGTGCCAGCAGTGCAGGACAGGGGAACACTGAAGCTTTCTTT; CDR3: CASSAGQGNTEAFF
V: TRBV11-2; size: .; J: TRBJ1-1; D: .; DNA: TGTGCCAGCAGCTTGTCAGGGATAAACACTGAAGCTTTCTTT; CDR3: CASSLSGINTEAFF
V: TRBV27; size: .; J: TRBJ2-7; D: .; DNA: TGTGCCAGCAGTCGTAGGGGCTACGAGCAGTACTTC; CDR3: CASSRRGYEQYF
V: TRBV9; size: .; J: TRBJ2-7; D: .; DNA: TGTGCCAGCAGCCTTCGACTCTCGTCCTACGAGCAGTACTTC; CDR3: CASSLRLSSYEQYF
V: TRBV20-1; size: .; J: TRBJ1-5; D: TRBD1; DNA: TGCAGTGCTAGTCAACAGGGGGCCTATAGCAATCAGCCCCAGCATTTT; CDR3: CSASQQGAYSNQPQHF
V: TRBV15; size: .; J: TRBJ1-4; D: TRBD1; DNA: TGTGCCACCAGCATTGGAGGGACAGGGGAAAAACTGTTTTTT; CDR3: CATSIGGTGEKLFF
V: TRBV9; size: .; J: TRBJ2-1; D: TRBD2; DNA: TGTGCCAGCAGCGTAGGCGCTAGCGGGGGGGCCGGTGAGCAGTTCTTC; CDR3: CASSVGASGGAGEQFF
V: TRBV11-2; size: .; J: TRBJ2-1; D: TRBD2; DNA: TGTGCCAGCAGCTTATGGCGGGGGGGCGGCAATAATGAGCAGTTCTTC; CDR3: CASSLWRGGGNNEQFF
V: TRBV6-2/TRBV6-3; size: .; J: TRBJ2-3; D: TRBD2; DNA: TGTGCCAGCAGTTTAGGTAGCGGGAGTGCAGATACGCAGTATTTT; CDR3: CASSLGSGSADTQYF
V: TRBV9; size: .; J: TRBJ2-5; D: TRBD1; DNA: TGTGCCAGCAGCGTTCGAGGGGGCCTCCAAGAGACCCAGTACTTC; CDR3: CASSVRGGLQETQYF
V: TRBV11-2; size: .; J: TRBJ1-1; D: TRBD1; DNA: TGTGCCAGCAGCCCGACAGGGGGGAACACTGAAGCTTTCTTT; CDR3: CASSPTGGNTEAFF
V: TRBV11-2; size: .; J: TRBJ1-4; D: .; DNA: TGTGCCAGCAGCCCCACGGCGGGCAGGTATGGTGAAAAACTGTTTTTT; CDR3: CASSPTAGRYGEKLFF
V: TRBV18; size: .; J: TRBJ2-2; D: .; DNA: TGTGCCAGCTCACAATCCTCAGGGTCGGAGCTGTTTTTT; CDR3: CASSQSSGSELFF
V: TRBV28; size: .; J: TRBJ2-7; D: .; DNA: TGTGCCAGCAGATCAGAGCTAGCGAGCGACGAGCAGTACTTC; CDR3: CASRSELASDEQYF
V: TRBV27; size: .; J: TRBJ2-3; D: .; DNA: .; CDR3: CASSFFGQGGSQYF
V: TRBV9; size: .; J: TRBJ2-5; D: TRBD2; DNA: TGTGCCAGCAGCGCTGATTCAGGGAGGGTGAAGACCCAGTACTTC; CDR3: CASSADSGRVKTQYF
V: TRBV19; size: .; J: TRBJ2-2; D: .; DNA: TGTGCCAGTATGAAGTTAGACAGGTCGAACACCGGGGAGCTGTTTTTT; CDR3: CASMKLDRSNTGELFF
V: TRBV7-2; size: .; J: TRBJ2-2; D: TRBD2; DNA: TGTGCCAGCACCCAGGGAGGGAAGAACACCGGGGAGCTGTTTTTT; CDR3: CASTQGGKNTGELFF
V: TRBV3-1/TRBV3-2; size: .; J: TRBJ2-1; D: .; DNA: TGTGCCAGCAGCCAAGATTCATGGACTTACAATGAGCAGTTCTTC; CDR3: CASSQDSWTYNEQFF
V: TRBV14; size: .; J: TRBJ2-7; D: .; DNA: TGTGCCAGCAGCCGCCGACCTACGAGGGAGCAGTACTTC; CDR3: CASSRRPTREQYF